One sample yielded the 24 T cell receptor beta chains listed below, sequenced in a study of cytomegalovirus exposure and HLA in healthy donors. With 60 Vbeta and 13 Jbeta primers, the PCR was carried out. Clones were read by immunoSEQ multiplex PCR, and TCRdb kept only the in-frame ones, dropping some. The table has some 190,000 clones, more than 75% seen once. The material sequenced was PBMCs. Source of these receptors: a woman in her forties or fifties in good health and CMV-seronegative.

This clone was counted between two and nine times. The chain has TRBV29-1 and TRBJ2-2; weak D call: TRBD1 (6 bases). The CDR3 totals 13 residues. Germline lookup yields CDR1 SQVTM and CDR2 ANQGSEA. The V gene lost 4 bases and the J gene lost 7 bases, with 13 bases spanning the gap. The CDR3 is CSVVIGGGGELFF. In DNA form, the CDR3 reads TGCAGCGTTGTGATTGGGGGCGGCGGGGAGCTGTTTTTT.

CDR3 in amino acids: CASSLYTGKAEQYF. CDR3 coding DNA: TGTGCCAGCAGCTTGTATACGGGGAAAGCCGAGCAGTACTTC. V usage is TRBV7-2 and J usage is TRBJ2-7; D is perhaps TRBD2 (5 bases). The CDR3 covers 14 residues. CDR1 is SGHTA and CDR2 is FQGNSA in the germline V gene. The germline V and J ends were trimmed by 3 bases and 6 bases, with 15 bases remaining between them. Supplemented by reference TRBV7-2 and TRBJ2-7, the full variable domain reads GAGVSQSPSNKVTEKGKDVELRCDPISGHTALYWYRQSLGQGLEFLIYFQGNSAPDKSGLPSDRFSAERTGGSVSTLTIQRTQQEDSAVYLCASSLYTGKAEQYFGPGTRLTVT.

The DNA of the CDR3 is TGTGCCAGCAGTCAGACGGGGGAGTACTATGGCTACACCTTC. Its translation: CASSQTGEYYGYTF. V usage is TRBV6-5 and J usage is TRBJ1-2, with D perhaps matching TRBD1 (5 bases). The CDR3 length is 14 residues. CDR1 and CDR2 from the germline V gene are MNHEY and SVGAGI. V was trimmed by 5 bases and J by 3 bases, leaving 13 bases between them.

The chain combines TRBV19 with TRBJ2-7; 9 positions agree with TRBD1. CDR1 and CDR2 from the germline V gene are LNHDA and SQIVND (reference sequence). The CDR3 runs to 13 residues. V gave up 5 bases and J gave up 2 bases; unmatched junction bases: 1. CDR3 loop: CASSGDRAYEQYF. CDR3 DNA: TGTGCCAGTAGTGGGGACAGGGCCTACGAGCAGTACTTC.

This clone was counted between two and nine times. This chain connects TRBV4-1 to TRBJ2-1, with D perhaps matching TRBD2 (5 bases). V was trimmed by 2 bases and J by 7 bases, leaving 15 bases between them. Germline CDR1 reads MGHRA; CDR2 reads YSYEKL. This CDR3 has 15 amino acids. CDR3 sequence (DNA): TGCGCCAGCAGCCAACTCGGACTCCTACGGAATGAGCAGTTCTTC. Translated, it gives CASSQLGLLRNEQFF.

CDR3 sequence reads: CASSLRVGQGPTEAANYGYTF. DNA of the CDR3: TGCGCCAGCAGCTTGCGGGTGGGACAGGGGCCTACCGAAGCAGCTAACTATGGCTACACCTTC. The gene calls are TRBV5-1 and TRBJ1-2; TRBD1 aligns across 10 bases. In germline, CDR1 is SGHRS, CDR2 YFSETQ. CDR3 length equals 21 residues. V lost 1 base to trimming and J lost 0 bases; unmatched junction nucleotides: 18.

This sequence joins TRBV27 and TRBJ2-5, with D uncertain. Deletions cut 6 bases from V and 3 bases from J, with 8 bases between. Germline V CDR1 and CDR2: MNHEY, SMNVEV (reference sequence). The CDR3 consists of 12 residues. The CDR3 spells CASRTEEETQYF. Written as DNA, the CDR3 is TGTGCCAGCAGAACCGAGGAAGAGACCCAGTACTTC.

In nucleotides, the CDR3 is TGTGCCAGTAGTATGGAGGGGAACTATGGCTACACCTTC. Translation gives CASSMEGNYGYTF. The rearrangement uses TRBV19 and TRBJ1-2; TRBD1 might be the D (5 bases). This CDR3 region has 13 residues. Germline CDR1 is LNHDA and CDR2 is SQIVND (reference sequence). V was pared by 3 bases and J by 2 bases, with 7 bases between.

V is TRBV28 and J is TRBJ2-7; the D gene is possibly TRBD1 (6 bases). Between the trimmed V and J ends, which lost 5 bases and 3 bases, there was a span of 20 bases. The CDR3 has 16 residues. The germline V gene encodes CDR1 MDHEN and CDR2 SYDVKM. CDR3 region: CASSGPRGMGNYEQYF. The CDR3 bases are TGTGCCAGCAGTGGCCCCAGGGGAATGGGGAACTACGAGCAGTACTTC.

CDR3 DNA sequence: TGTGCCAGCAGCTCAAGATCACAGGGGATCTATGGCTACACCTTC. Translation gives CASSSRSQGIYGYTF. The V call is TRBV9, the J call TRBJ1-2, with TRBD1 identical over 7 bases. Germline V gives CDR1 SGDLS, CDR2 YYNGEE. This CDR3 is built from 15 residues. Trimming cost V 4 bases and J 4 bases; bases outside gene matches: 10. The full variable domain, its missing parts supplied by reference TRBV9 and TRBJ1-2, is DSGVTQTPKHLITATGQRVTLRCSPRSGDLSVYWYQQSLDQGLQFLIQYYNGEERAKGNILERFSAQQFPDLHSELNLSSLELGDSALYFCASSSRSQGIYGYTFGSGTRLTVV.

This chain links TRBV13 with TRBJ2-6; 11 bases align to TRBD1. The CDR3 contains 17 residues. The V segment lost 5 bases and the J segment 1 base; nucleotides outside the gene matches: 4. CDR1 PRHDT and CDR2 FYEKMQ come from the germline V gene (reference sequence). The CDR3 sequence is CASSGRDRGSGANVLTF. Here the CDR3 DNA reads TGTGCCAGCAGCGGTAGGGACAGGGGGTCTGGGGCCAACGTCCTGACTTTC.

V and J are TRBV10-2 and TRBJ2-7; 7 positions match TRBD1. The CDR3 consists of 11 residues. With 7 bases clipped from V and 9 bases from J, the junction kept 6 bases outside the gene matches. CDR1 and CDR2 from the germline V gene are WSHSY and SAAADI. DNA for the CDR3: TGCGCCAGCAAGGGACAGAGAGTGCAGTACTTC. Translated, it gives CASKGQRVQYF.

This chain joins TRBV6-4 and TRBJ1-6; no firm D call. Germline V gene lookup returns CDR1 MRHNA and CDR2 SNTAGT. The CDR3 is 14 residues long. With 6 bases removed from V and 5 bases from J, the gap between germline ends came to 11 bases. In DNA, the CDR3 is TGTGCCAGCAGGGCCTCCAGAAATAATTCACCCCTCCACTTT. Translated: CASRASRNNSPLHF.

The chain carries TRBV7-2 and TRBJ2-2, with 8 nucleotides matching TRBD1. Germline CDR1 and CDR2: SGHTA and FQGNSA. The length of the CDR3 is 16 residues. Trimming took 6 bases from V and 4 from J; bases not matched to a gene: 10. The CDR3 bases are TGTGCCAGCAGTTCCGAGGGCAGGGGGCGCACCGGGGAGCTGTTTTTT. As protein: CASSSEGRGRTGELFF.

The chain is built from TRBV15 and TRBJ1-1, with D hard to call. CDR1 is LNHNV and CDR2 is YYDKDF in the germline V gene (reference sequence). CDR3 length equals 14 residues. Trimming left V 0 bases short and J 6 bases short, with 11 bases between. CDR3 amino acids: CATSRDTTLPEAFF. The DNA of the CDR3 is TGTGCCACCAGCAGAGATACTACGTTACCTGAAGCTTTCTTT.

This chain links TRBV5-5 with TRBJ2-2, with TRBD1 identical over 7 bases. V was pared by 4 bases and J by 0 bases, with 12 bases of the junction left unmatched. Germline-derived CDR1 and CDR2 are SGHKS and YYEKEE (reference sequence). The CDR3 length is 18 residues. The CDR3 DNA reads TGTGCCAGCAGCCCTCCCTTAAGGGGGCTAACGAACACCGGGGAGCTGTTTTTT. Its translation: CASSPPLRGLTNTGELFF.

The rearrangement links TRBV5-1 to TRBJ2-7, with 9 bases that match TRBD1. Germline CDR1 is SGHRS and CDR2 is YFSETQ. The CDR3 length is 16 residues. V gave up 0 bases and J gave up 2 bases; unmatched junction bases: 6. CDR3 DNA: TGCGCCAGCAGCTTGGCCTGGGACAGGGTTACCTACGAGCAGTACTTC. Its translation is CASSLAWDRVTYEQYF.

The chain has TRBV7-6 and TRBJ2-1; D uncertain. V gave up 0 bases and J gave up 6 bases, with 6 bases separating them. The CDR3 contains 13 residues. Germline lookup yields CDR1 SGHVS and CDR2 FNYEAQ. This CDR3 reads CASSLAEINEQFF. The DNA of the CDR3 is TGTGCCAGCAGCTTAGCGGAGATCAATGAGCAGTTCTTC.

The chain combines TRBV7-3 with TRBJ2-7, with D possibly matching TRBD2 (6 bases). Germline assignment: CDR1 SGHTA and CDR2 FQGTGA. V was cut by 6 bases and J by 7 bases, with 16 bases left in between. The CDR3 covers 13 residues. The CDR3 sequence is CASSPAGRGEQYF. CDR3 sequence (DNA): TGTGCCAGCAGTCCTGCTGGTCGGGGGGAGCAGTACTTC.

In nucleotides, the CDR3 is TGCGCCAGCAGCCCGAGACTAGCGGGAGTAACAGATACGCAGTATTTT. Its protein product is CASSPRLAGVTDTQYF. This rearrangement joins TRBV4-1 to TRBJ2-3; 12 nucleotides align to TRBD2. The V gene end was trimmed by 4 bases and the J gene end by 3 bases; junction bases not matched to a gene: 5. Germline CDR1 MGHRA, CDR2 YSYEKL. The CDR3 spans 16 residues.

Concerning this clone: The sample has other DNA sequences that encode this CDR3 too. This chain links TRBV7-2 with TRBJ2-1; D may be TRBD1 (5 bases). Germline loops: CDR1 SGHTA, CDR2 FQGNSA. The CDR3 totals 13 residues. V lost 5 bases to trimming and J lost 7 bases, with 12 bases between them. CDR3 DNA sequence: TGTGCCAGCAGCCTCAACCAGGGAAATGAGCAGTTCTTC. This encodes CASSLNQGNEQFF. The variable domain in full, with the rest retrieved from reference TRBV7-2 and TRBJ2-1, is GAGVSQSPSNKVTEKGKDVELRCDPISGHTALYWYRQSLGQGLEFLIYFQGNSAPDKSGLPSDRFSAERTGGSVSTLTIQRTQQEDSAVYLCASSLNQGNEQFFGPGTRLTVL.

The CDR3: CTSSHPGRIGEEQYF. CDR3 in DNA: TGCACCAGCAGCCATCCCGGGAGGATCGGTGAAGAGCAGTACTTC. V and J are TRBV1 and TRBJ2-7; the DNA was not used to check the table's D call, TRBD2. TRBV1 is noted as a pseudogene. The CDR3 consists of 15 residues.

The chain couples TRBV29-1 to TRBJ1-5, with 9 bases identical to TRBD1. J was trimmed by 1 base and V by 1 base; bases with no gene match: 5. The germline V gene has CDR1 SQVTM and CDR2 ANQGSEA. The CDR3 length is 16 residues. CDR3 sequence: CSVEGDREKSNQPQHF. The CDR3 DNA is TGCAGCGTTGAAGGGGACAGGGAGAAAAGCAATCAGCCCCAGCATTTT.

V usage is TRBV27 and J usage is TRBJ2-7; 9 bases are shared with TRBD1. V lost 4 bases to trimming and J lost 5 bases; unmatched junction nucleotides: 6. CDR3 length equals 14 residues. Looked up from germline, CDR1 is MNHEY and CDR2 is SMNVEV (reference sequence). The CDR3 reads CASSYRQGGDEQYF. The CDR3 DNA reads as TGTGCCAGCAGTTATCGACAGGGGGGGGACGAGCAGTACTTC.